This T cell receptor (beta chain) is from a study of molecular identifiers for immune sequencing clone quantification. A note on this clonotype: Its antigen is unknown.

Naive CD8 sequencing libraries were generated from about 21,000 to 970,000 sorted cells, with 10%, 30% or 50% RNA as input. Sorting captured naive CD8 T cells as CD8+CD4-CCR7+CD45RA+. V was shortened by 0 bases and J by 4 bases, with 10 bases between the two germline ends. This CDR3 contains 15 residues. Previously published methods and listed TCR primers were used for the bulk TCR libraries. MiXCR, applied by TCRdb to the PCR reads, yields one record per CDR3 protein. The table records under 350,000 distinct CDR3 sequences, about a quarter of them present only once. Overall study results and limits: The share of molecules held by clones above 20 RNA copies was over 98% in effector cells and under 1% in naive cells.

The J gene is TRBJ1-5, the V gene TRBV12-3 or TRBV12-4, with D unresolved. Material: naive CD8+ T cells from blood, with Jurkat cell RNA spiked in. Subset defined: FACS-sorted CD8+CD4-CCR7+CD45RA+ naive T cells. This receptor was taken from a human donor in good health. Some libraries in this study had Jurkat cell RNA spiked in. CDR3 region: CASSLAKRGNQPQHF. CDR3 nucleotides: TGTGCCAGCAGTTTAGCCAAACGTGGTAATCAGCCCCAGCATTTT.